The 18 T cell receptor beta chains reported below all come from one sample, sequenced in a study of tumor-infiltrating lymphocytes in primary liver carcinoma. Starting material of 450 to 550 ng total RNA yielded TCR beta cDNA via a constant-region primer. TCR beta libraries came from three nested multiplex PCR rounds using slightly modified ARM-PCR. The first two PCR rounds used TRBV1-TRBV30 primers with a Cbeta primer, about 9 cycles each. TCRdb used MiXCR to reprocess the multiplex PCR reads, holding one entry per CDR3 protein. The table records about 120,000 distinct CDR3 sequences, 50% to 70% of them present only once. Unsorted bulk tissue of roughly 19-30 mg yielded co-extracted RNA and DNA. The specimen sequenced was liver tumor tissue from sampling region 1. Subset defined: tumor region T1, superior pole. Every receptor here comes from a woman in her fifties or sixties with primary liver carcinoma and hepatitis B virus infection.

Regarding this clonotype: It may be a read error: a sequence one base away is much more abundant. V gene TRBV4-1 combines with J gene TRBJ2-2; 8 nucleotides agree with TRBD2. Germline V gene lookup returns CDR1 MGHRA and CDR2 YSYEKL. Unmatched junction bases numbered 16, after V lost 6 bases and J lost 7 bases. The CDR3 consists of 17 residues. This chain's CDR3 is CASRSIVREGHSGELFF. The CDR3, as DNA: TGCGCCAGCAGATCAATCGTACGGGAGGGCCATAGCGGGGAGCTGTTTTTT.

This clonotype was seen just once. The CDR3 ends on some other residue instead of the conserved phenylalanine or tryptophan, so this is likely a read error. V usage is TRBV12-3 or TRBV12-4 and J usage is TRBJ2-7; unclear D gene. The CDR3 covers 14 residues. This CDR3 is CVSSLAAGSYEQYL. The DNA for the CDR3 is TGTGTCAGCAGTTTAGCTGCTGGGTCCTACGAGCAGTACTTA.

The V and J genes are TRBV14 and TRBJ2-7; possibly TRBD1 for D (5 bases). Trimming cost V 5 bases and J 9 bases, with 17 bases left between them. The germline gives CDR1 SGHDN, CDR2 FVKESK. The CDR3 has 13 amino acids. CDR3 region: CASSKSQGRMQYF. The CDR3 nucleotides read TGTGCCAGCAGCAAAAGCCAGGGAAGGATGCAGTACTTC. The full variable domain, completed using reference TRBV14 and TRBJ2-7, is EAGVTQFPSHSVIEKGQTVTLRCDPISGHDNLYWYRRVMGKEIKFLLHFVKESKQDESGMPNNRFLAERTGGTYSTLKVQPAELEDSGVYFCASSKSQGRMQYFGPGTRLTVT.

As regards this clonotype: This sequence may be a read error, since a much larger clone differs from it by one base. V gene TRBV5-4 combines with J gene TRBJ2-1; D not certain. CDR3 length: 11 amino acids. CDR1 SGHNT and CDR2 YYREEE come from the germline V gene (reference sequence). With 4 bases removed from V and 10 bases from J, the gap between germline ends came to 9 bases. As DNA, the CDR3 is TGTGCCAGCAGCCGGTTTGAGGAGCAGTTCTTC. Amino acids: CASSRFEEQFF.

CDR3 sequence reads: CASSSTNSAVNEQFF. In DNA, the CDR3 is TGTGCCAGCAGCTCCACTAACTCGGCCGTCAATGAGCAGTTCTTC. The rearrangement uses TRBV11-2 and TRBJ2-1; D gene unclear. CDR1 and CDR2 from the germline V gene are SGHAT and FQNNGV. V was trimmed by 4 bases and J by 6 bases, leaving 16 bases between them. This CDR3 region has 15 residues. The entire variable domain, with the rest obtained from reference TRBV11-2 and TRBJ2-1, is as follows: EAGVAQSPRYKIIEKRQSVAFWCNPISGHATLYWYQQILGQGPKLLIQFQNNGVVDDSQLPKDRFSAERLKGVDSTLKIQPAKLEDSAVYLCASSSTNSAVNEQFFGPGTRLTVL.

In this sample, this clonotype turned up many times. The genes are TRBV28 and TRBJ1-2; D gene unclear. The CDR3 sequence is 15 residues long. The V gene's germline CDR1 is MDHEN and CDR2 SYDVKM. Trimming pared 5 bases from V and 1 base from J, leaving 14 bases between. In nucleotides, the CDR3 is TGTGCCAGCAGTGGATCGGACGGAGGTAACTATGGCTACACCTTC. It encodes CASSGSDGGNYGYTF.

This clonotype was picked up a small number of times. This sequence joins TRBV7-9 and TRBJ2-7; 8 nucleotides agree with TRBD1. Per germline, CDR1 SEHNR and CDR2 FQNEAQ (reference sequence). CDR3 size: 13 residues. The J segment lost 6 bases and the V segment lost 1 base, leaving 2 bases of the junction unmatched. In DNA, the CDR3 is TGTGCCAGCAGCTTAGGGACAGGGACCGAGCAGTACTTC. As protein: CASSLGTGTEQYF.

This clonotype was counted between two and nine times. In this CDR3 the conserved last residue, phenylalanine or tryptophan, is missing, so a read error is likely. The V gene is TRBV11-2, the J gene TRBJ2-5; D perhaps matches TRBD1 (5 bases). Germline V gene lookup returns CDR1 SGHAT and CDR2 FQNNGV. V lost 2 bases and J lost 4, with 5 bases in between. The CDR3 loop spans 12 amino acids. The CDR3 DNA reads as TGTGCCAGCAGCTTACAGGGAGAGACCCAGTACTTA. It is translated as CASSLQGETQYL.

In the case of this clonotype: A much more abundant neighbour one base away suggests this may be a read error. The CDR3 here is CASSYSVGRANEKLFF. Written as DNA, the CDR3 is TGTGCCAGCAGTTACTCGGTGGGGCGGGCGAATGAAAAACTGTTTTTT. V usage is TRBV6-5 and J usage is TRBJ1-4; tentative D call: TRBD1 (5 bases). CDR1 MNHEY and CDR2 SVGAGI come from the germline V gene. Trimming took 0 bases from V and 5 from J, leaving 13 bases between them. This CDR3 is built from 16 residues.

Details on this clonotype: A much larger clone lies a single base off, so this may be a read error. The V call is TRBV6-6, the J call TRBJ2-7; 9 positions match TRBD2. The germline V gene encodes CDR1 MNHNY and CDR2 SVGAGI (reference sequence). V was clipped by 7 bases and J by 2 bases; unmatched bases: 9. The CDR3 is 15 amino acids. This chain's CDR3 is CASTPGLAGPYEQYF. In nucleotides, the CDR3 is TGTGCCAGCACCCCCGGGCTAGCGGGACCCTACGAGCAGTACTTC.

In this sample, this clonotype turned up many times. The chain combines TRBV30 with TRBJ1-1; tentative D call: TRBD1 (5 bases). Germline CDR1 and CDR2: GTSNPN and SVGIG (reference sequence). V was shortened by 0 bases and J by 11 bases, with 10 bases between the two germline ends. This CDR3 contains 11 residues. CDR3 bases: TGTGCCTGGAGTGTGAGGGACGAGGCTTTCTTT. It encodes CAWSVRDEAFF.

This clonotype was detected many times. This chain joins TRBV6-1 and TRBJ2-3; no clear D. The germline V and J ends were trimmed by 7 bases and 0 bases, with 11 bases remaining between them. The CDR3 is 14 amino acids. From germline, CDR1 is MNHNS and CDR2 SASEGT. CDR3 DNA sequence: TGTGCCAGCATTCGAGCCTTTAGCACAGATACGCAGTATTTT. It is translated as CASIRAFSTDTQYF.

This chain links TRBV9 with TRBJ1-3; 7 bases agree with TRBD1. The V and J ends lost 4 bases and 1 base, in that order; junction bases with no gene match: 2. CDR3 length: 14 residues. Germline V gene lookup returns CDR1 SGDLS and CDR2 YYNGEE. In nucleotides, the CDR3 is TGTGCCAGCAGCTCAGGGGGTTCTGGAAACACCATATATTTT. It yields the protein CASSSGGSGNTIYF.

Of note for this clonotype: One junction end does not reproduce the germline sequence, and a read error may be involved. The chain couples TRBV28 to TRBJ2-5; D uncertain. Looked up from germline, CDR1 is MDHEN and CDR2 is SYDVKM. The CDR3 consists of 11 residues. CDR3 DNA: TGTGTCAGCAGTGACGAGGAGACCCAGTACTTC. Translation: CVSSDEETQYF.

Comment on this clonotype: The CDR3 does not end in the conserved phenylalanine or tryptophan, so this is likely a read error. The chain links TRBV11-2 to TRBJ2-7, with D unresolved. This CDR3 is built from 14 residues. CDR1 SGHAT and CDR2 FQNNGV come from the germline V gene. The chain's CDR3 is CTSSLVRATYEQYL. The CDR3 DNA is TGTACCAGCAGCTTAGTTCGGGCAACCTACGAGCAGTACCTC.

This clonotype was counted ten times or more. The chain joins TRBV6-1 to TRBJ1-6; unclear D gene. The CDR3 sequence is 14 residues long. V was trimmed by 3 bases and J by 7 bases, leaving 10 bases between them. Germline loops: CDR1 MNHNS, CDR2 SASEGT. The CDR3 loop reads CASSDVRENSPLHF. Written as DNA, the CDR3 is TGTGCCAGCAGTGATGTAAGGGAGAATTCACCCCTCCACTTT.

A note on this clonotype: Given the absence of the conserved phenylalanine or tryptophan at the CDR3 end, a read error is likely. This rearrangement joins TRBV29-1 to TRBJ2-1, with 7 bases aligning to TRBD2. Germline CDR1 reads SQVTM; CDR2 reads ANQGSEA. Losses at the gene ends were 7 bases for V and 6 bases for J; bases not matched to a gene: 12. The length of the CDR3 is 14 residues. The CDR3 sequence is CSAESGTSANEQFL. CDR3 DNA sequence: TGCAGCGCCGAATCCGGTACTAGCGCCAATGAGCAGTTCCTC.

Comments on this clonotype: One end of the junction is discordant with germline, which a read error may explain. The chain is built from TRBV12-3 or TRBV12-4 and TRBJ2-7, with D perhaps being TRBD1 or TRBD2 (5 bases each). This CDR3 region has 15 residues. CDR3 in amino acids: CACSLGVGTANEQYF. DNA of the CDR3: TGTGCCTGCAGTTTAGGAGTCGGGACGGCCAACGAGCAGTACTTC.